The 13 T cell receptor beta chains in this list originate from one sample, sequenced in a study of T cell responses to AZD1222 COVID-19 vaccine. The protocol was immunoSEQ multiplex PCR, while the TCRdb copy is restricted to in-frame clones and leaves out a portion. There are under 150,000 clones in the sample; 85% to 95% occur only once, and more than 2.5% lies in the top ten. The sample in question was peripheral blood, obtained on day 0 of AZD1222 vaccination. The receptors originated from an adult in good health.

The rearrangement joins TRBV19 to TRBJ1-1, with 9 bases that match TRBD1. The V gene end was trimmed by 5 bases and the J gene end by 0 bases; junction bases not matched to a gene: 7. This CDR3 has 16 residues. Germline V lookup: CDR1 LNHDA, CDR2 SQIVND (reference sequence). The CDR3 DNA reads as TGTGCCAGTAGTTGGGACAGGGTTAGAATGAACACTGAAGCTTTCTTT. The encoded protein is CASSWDRVRMNTEAFF.

In this sample, this clone turned up a few times. The chain uses TRBV5-6 and TRBJ1-5, with TRBD1 as a possible D gene (6 bases). V lost 3 bases and J lost 6, with 16 bases in between. The CDR3 has 15 residues. Per germline, CDR1 SGHDT and CDR2 YYEEEE. The CDR3 loop is CASSSVGGSGQPQHF. CDR3 bases: TGTGCCAGCAGCTCCGTGGGGGGCTCGGGTCAGCCCCAGCATTTT.

The V gene is TRBV5-1, the J gene TRBJ1-4; D is uncertain. V lost 4 bases and J lost 4, with 17 bases in between. The CDR3 totals 16 residues. The V gene's germline CDR1 is SGHRS and CDR2 YFSETQ. The CDR3 spells CASSPRSQVNNEKLFF. CDR3 bases: TGCGCCAGCAGCCCCCGGAGCCAGGTCAATAATGAAAAACTGTTTTTT.

The chain employs TRBV15 and TRBJ2-1; 8 positions match TRBD2. This CDR3 has 17 amino acids. The junction had 16 bases not matched to a gene; V was cut back by 3 bases and J by 9 bases. CDR1 and CDR2 (germline): LNHNV, YYDKDF (reference sequence). The CDR3 protein is CATSSPRGTRVIVEQFF. In DNA form, the CDR3 reads TGTGCCACCAGCAGCCCTAGAGGGACTAGGGTGATAGTTGAGCAGTTCTTC.

This chain joins TRBV21-1 and TRBJ1-4; the table gives TRBD1 as D, unverified against the DNA. TRBV21-1 is a pseudogene segment. The CDR3 spans 15 residues. CDR3 amino acids: CASSVTTGWKEKLFF. CDR3 DNA: TGTGCCAGCAGCGTCACGACAGGCTGGAAAGAAAAACTGTTTTTT.

The CDR3 here is CASSFAFPYEQYF. CDR3 DNA: TGTGCCAGCAGTTTTGCCTTCCCATACGAGCAGTACTTC. V is TRBV12-3 or TRBV12-4 and J is TRBJ2-7; D unclear. The CDR3 loop spans 13 amino acids. V lost 3 bases and J 4 bases, leaving 10 bases between the germline ends.

V usage is TRBV3-1 (or the pseudogene TRBV3-2) and J usage is TRBJ1-4; D possibly corresponds to TRBD1 (5 bases). The germline V gene has CDR1 LGHDT and CDR2 YNNKEL (reference sequence). This CDR3 has 16 residues. V shed 1 base and J shed 5 bases, with 14 bases lying between them. The CDR3 here is CASSQGGEGTNEKLFF. In DNA form, the CDR3 reads TGTGCCAGCAGCCAAGGAGGGGAGGGGACCAATGAAAAACTGTTTTTT.

On this clone itself: Germline is not matched at one junction end, which may reflect a read error. The chain uses TRBV3-1 (or the pseudogene TRBV3-2) and TRBJ1-1; D perhaps matches TRBD1 (5 bases). This CDR3 has 14 residues. CDR1 and CDR2 from the germline V gene are LGHDT and YNNKEL (reference sequence). The CDR3 nucleotides are TGTGCCAGCAGCGAAGAACAGGAAAACACTGAAGCTTTCTTT. Its translation is CASSEEQENTEAFF.

V is TRBV19 and J is TRBJ2-5, with 10 bases aligning to TRBD1. CDR1 LNHDA and CDR2 SQIVND come from the germline V gene (reference sequence). V trimming: 7 bases; J trimming: 5 bases; junction bases outside the gene matches: 7. The CDR3 contains 14 residues. CDR3 in amino acids: CASMRTGGDETQYF. CDR3 DNA: TGTGCCAGTATGCGGACAGGGGGTGACGAGACCCAGTACTTC.

V gene TRBV9 combines with J gene TRBJ2-1, with a possible D match to TRBD1 (6 bases). The CDR3 is made up of 16 amino acids. Germline CDR1 reads SGDLS; CDR2 reads YYNGEE. Trimming removed 0 bases at V and 4 bases at J, with 14 bases between. CDR3 DNA sequence: TGTGCCAGCAGCGTAGGATTGATTCAGGGGTACAATGAGCAGTTCTTC. Protein: CASSVGLIQGYNEQFF.

The chain couples TRBV27 to TRBJ1-2; 7 bases match TRBD1. This CDR3 has 15 residues. V trimming: 6 bases; J trimming: 5 bases; junction bases outside the gene matches: 12. Germline CDR1 is MNHEY and CDR2 is SMNVEV (reference sequence). DNA of the CDR3: TGTGCCAGCAGGGTTATGAGACAGGGAAATTATGGCTACACCTTC. This codes for CASRVMRQGNYGYTF.

Details on this clone: The junction departs from the called germline gene at one end, perhaps through a read error. V and J are TRBV3-1 (or the pseudogene TRBV3-2) and TRBJ2-4; no reliable D call. CDR1 LGHDT and CDR2 YNNKEL come from the germline V gene (reference sequence). The CDR3 loop spans 12 amino acids. CDR3 loop: CASSQDLLIQYF. The CDR3 DNA reads as TGTGCCAGCAGTCAAGATTTACTAATTCAGTACTTC.

Points on this clone: A junction end diverges from the germline sequence, so it may reflect a read error. V is TRBV7-7 and J is TRBJ2-3; D uncertain. This CDR3 has 16 amino acids. The germline V gene has CDR1 SSHAT and CDR2 FNYEAQ (reference sequence). CDR3 in DNA: TGTGCTAGCAGCTTAGGGATCGAGCCCCTCACAGATACGCAGTATTTT. It yields the protein CASSLGIEPLTDTQYF.